This T cell receptor beta chain is from a study of CD8+CD57+ T cells in acquired aplastic anemia. Comment on this clonotype: As yet, its antigen is unknown.

Patients picked for sequencing had shown CD8+CD57+ cell expansion detected by flow cytometry. Each of the patients presented with severe acquired aplastic anemia. Whole-study findings and limits: Comparison of patients with controls identified roughly 27 shared CD8+ CDR3 sequences.

Looked up from germline, CDR1 is ENHRY and CDR2 is SYGVKD. Trimming cost V 2 bases and J 0 bases, with 8 bases left between them. The CDR3 has 15 amino acids. Profiling that covered TCR beta VDJ and CDR3 relied on genomic DNA as its template. TCRdb re-called the reads with MiXCR, one entry per CDR3 protein. In the table there are around 170,000 distinct CDR3 sequences, around 47% of which are singletons. The origin of this receptor is a human donor with aplastic anemia. What was sequenced was sorted CD4+, CD8+, or CD8+CD57+ T cells (not recorded which) from PBMCs. This rearrangement joins TRBV10-3 to TRBJ1-3, with D uncertain. In DNA, the CDR3 is TGTGCCATCAGTGAGCGTACGCTCTCTGGAAACACCATATATTTT. Translation gives CAISERTLSGNTIYF.